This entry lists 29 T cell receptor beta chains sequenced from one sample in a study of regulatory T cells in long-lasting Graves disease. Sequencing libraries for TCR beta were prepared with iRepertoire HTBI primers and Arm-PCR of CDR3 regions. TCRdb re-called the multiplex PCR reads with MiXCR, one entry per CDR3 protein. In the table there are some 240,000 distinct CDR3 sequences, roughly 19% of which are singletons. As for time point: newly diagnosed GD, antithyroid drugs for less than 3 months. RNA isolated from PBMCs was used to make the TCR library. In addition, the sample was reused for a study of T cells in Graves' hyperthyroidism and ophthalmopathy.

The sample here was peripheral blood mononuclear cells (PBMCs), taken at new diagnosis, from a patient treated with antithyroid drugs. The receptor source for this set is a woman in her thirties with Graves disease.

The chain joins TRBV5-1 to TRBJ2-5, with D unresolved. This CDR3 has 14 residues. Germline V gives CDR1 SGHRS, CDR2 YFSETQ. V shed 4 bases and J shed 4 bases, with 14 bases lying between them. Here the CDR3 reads CASSRPASSETQYF. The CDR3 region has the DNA TGCGCCAGCAGCCGCCCCGCCAGCTCAGAGACCCAGTACTTC.

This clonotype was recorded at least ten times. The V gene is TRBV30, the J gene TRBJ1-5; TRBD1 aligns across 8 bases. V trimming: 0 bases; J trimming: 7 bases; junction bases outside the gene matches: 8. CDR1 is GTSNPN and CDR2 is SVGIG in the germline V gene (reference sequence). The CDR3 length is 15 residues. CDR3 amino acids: CAWSVGTGGNQPQHF. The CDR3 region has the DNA TGTGCCTGGAGTGTAGGAACAGGGGGAAACCAGCCCCAGCATTTT. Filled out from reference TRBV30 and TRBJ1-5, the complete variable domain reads SQTIHQWPATLVQPVGSPLSLECTVEGTSNPNLYWYRQAAGRGLQLLFYSVGIGQISSEVPQNLSASRPQDRQFILSSKKLLLSDSGFYLCAWSVGTGGNQPQHFGDGTRLSIL.

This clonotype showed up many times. CDR3 DNA: TGTGCCAGCAGTTACTCTGGCGCGGGTAATTCACCCCTCCACTTT. Its protein product is CASSYSGAGNSPLHF. The rearrangement links TRBV6-9 to TRBJ1-6; no clear D gene. Deletions cut 3 bases from V and 6 bases from J, with 12 bases between. The CDR3 spans 15 residues. From germline, CDR1 is MNHGY and CDR2 SVAAGI.

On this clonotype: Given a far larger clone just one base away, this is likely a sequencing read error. CDR3 sequence reads: CASILGLVPNNEQFF. In DNA form, the CDR3 reads TGTGCCAGCATCCTGGGACTAGTGCCTAACAATGAGCAGTTCTTC. J is TRBJ2-1 and V is TRBV28; the match to TRBD2 covers 8 bases. CDR3 length: 15 amino acids. Trimming at V came to 7 bases and at J to 5 bases, leaving 10 bases not matched to a gene. Germline V gene sequence: CDR1 MDHEN, CDR2 SYDVKM.

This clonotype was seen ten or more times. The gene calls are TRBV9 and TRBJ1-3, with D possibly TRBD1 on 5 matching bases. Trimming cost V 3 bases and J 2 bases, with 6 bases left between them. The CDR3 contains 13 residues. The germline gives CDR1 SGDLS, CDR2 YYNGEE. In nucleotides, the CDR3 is TGTGCCAGCAGCGAGGGACCTGGAAACACCATATATTTT. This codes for CASSEGPGNTIYF.

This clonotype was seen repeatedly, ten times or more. CDR3 sequence: CATSRVGLVNYGYTF. The CDR3 DNA is TGTGCCACCAGCAGAGTGGGGTTGGTCAACTATGGCTACACCTTC. The V gene is TRBV15, the J gene TRBJ1-2, with no clear D. The CDR3 length is 15 residues. The germline CDR1 and CDR2 sequences are LNHNV and YYDKDF (reference sequence). Trimming removed 1 base from V and 2 bases from J, with 11 bases in between.

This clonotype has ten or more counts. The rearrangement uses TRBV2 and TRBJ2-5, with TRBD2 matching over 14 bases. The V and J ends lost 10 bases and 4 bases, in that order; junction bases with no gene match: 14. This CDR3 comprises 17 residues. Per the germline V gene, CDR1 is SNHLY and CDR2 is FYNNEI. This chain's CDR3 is CAIYTGTSGRSPETQYF. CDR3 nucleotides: TGTGCCATATATACCGGGACTAGCGGGAGATCCCCAGAGACCCAGTACTTC.

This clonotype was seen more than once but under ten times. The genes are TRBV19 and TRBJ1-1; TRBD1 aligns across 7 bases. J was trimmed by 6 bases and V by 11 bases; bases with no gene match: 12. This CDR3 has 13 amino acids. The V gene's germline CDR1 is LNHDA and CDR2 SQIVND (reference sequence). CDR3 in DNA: TGTGCCGCAGGGGGGTGGTCGTTCCCTGAAGCTTTCTTT. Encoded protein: CAAGGWSFPEAFF.

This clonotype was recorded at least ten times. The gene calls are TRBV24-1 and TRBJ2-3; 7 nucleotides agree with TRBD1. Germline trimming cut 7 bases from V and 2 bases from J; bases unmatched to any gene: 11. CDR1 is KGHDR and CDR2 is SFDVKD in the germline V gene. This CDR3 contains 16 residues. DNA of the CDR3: TGTGCCACCAGCGACGCTCGGGACAGCACCACAGATACGCAGTATTTT. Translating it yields CATSDARDSTTDTQYF.

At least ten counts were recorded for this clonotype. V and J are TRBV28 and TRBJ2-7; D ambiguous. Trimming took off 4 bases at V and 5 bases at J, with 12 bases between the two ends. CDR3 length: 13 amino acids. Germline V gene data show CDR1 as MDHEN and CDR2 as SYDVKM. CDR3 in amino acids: CASSSSHANEQYF. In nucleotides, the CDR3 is TGTGCCAGCAGTTCATCCCACGCGAACGAGCAGTACTTC.

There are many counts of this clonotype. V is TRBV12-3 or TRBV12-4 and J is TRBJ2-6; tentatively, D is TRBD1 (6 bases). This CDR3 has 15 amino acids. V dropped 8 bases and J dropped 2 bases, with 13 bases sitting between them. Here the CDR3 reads CASSRGGAGANVLTF. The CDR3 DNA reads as TGTGCCAGCTCCAGGGGTGGGGCTGGGGCCAACGTCCTGACTTTC.

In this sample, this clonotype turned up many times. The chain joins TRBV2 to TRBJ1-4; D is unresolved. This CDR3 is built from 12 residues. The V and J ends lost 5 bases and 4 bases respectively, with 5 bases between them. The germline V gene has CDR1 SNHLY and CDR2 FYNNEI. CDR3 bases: TGTGCCAGCAGTTTATATAATGAAAAACTGTTTTTT. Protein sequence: CASSLYNEKLFF.

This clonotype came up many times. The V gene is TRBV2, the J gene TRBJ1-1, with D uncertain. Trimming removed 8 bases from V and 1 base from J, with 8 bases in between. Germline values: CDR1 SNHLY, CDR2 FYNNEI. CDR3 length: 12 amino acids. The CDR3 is CASGIQNTEAFF. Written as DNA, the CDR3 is TGTGCCAGCGGAATTCAGAACACTGAAGCTTTCTTT. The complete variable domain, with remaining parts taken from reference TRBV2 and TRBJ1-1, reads EPEVTQTPSHQVTQMGQEVILRCVPISNHLYFYWYRQILGQKVEFLVSFYNNEISEKSEIFDDQFSVERPDGSNFTLKIRSTKLEDSAMYFCASGIQNTEAFFGQGTRLTVV.

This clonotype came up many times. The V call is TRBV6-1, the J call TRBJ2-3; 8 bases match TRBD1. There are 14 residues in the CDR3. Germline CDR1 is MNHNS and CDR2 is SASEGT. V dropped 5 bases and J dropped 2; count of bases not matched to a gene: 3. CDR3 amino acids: CASSPQGVTDTQYF. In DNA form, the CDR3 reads TGTGCCAGCAGTCCACAGGGGGTCACAGATACGCAGTATTTT.

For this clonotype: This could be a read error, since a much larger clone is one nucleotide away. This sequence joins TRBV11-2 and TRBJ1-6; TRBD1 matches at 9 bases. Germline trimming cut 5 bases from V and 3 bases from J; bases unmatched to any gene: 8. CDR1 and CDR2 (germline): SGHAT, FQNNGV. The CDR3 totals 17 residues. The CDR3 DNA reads TGTGCCAGCAGCACGACAGGGGGAGGGAGCTATAATTCACCCCTCCACTTT. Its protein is CASSTTGGGSYNSPLHF.

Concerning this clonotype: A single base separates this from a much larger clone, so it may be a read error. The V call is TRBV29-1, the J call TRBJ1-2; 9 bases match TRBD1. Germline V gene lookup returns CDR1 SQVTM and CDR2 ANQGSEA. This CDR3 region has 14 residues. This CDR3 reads CISSEDRGGYGYTF. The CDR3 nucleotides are TGCATCTCTTCGGAGGACAGGGGTGGCTATGGCTACACCTTC.

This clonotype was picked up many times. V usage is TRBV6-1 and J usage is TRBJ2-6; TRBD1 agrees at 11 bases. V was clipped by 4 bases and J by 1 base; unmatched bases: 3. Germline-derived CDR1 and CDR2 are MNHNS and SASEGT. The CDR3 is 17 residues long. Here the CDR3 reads CASSVGTGGSGANVLTF. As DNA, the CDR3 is TGTGCCAGCAGTGTTGGGACAGGGGGGTCTGGGGCCAACGTCCTGACTTTC.

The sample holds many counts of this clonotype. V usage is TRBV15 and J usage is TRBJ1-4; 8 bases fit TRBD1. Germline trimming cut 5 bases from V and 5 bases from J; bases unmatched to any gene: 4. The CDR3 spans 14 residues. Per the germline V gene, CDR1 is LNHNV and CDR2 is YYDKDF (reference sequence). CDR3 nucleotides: TGTGCCACCAGCTCCCGACAGGGGAATGAAAAACTGTTTTTT. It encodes CATSSRQGNEKLFF.

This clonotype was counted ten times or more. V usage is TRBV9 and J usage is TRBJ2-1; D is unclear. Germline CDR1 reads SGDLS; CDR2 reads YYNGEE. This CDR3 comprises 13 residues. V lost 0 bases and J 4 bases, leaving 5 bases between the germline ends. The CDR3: CASSVEEYNEQFF. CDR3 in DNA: TGTGCCAGCAGCGTAGAAGAGTACAATGAGCAGTTCTTC.

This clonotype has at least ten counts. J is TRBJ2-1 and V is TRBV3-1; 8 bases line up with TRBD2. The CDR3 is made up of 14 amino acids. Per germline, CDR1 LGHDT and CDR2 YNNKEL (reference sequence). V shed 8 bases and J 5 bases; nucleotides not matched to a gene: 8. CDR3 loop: CASQGRGDNNEQFF. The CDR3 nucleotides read TGTGCCAGCCAGGGGCGGGGGGACAACAATGAGCAGTTCTTC.

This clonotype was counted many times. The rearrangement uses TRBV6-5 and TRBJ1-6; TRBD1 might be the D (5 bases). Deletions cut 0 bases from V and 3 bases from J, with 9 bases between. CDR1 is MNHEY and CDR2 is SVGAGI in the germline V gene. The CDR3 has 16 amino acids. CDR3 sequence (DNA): TGTGCCAGCAGTTACTCAAGGGGAATCTATAATTCACCCCTCCACTTT. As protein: CASSYSRGIYNSPLHF.

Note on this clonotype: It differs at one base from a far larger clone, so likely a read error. The CDR3 loop is CASSVRGDAEAFF. In DNA, the CDR3 is TGTGCCAGCAGCGTCAGGGGGGACGCTGAAGCTTTCTTT. V gene TRBV7-3 combines with J gene TRBJ1-1, with TRBD1 identical over 7 bases. J gave up 6 bases and V 5 bases, and 6 bases lay outside the gene matches. The CDR3 has 13 amino acids. The V gene's germline CDR1 is SGHTA and CDR2 FQGTGA.

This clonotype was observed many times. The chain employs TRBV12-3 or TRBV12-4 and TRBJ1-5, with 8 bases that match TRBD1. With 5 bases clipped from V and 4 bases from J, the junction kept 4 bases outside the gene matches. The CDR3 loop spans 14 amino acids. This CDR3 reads CASSDRQGNQPQHF. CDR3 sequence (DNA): TGTGCCAGCAGTGACCGACAGGGGAATCAGCCCCAGCATTTT.

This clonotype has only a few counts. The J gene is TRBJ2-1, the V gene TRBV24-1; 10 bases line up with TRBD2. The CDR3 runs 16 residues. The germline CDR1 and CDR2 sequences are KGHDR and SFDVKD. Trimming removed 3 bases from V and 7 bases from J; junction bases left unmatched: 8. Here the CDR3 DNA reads TGTGCCACCAGTGATGGTCTAGCGGGAGTCGGGAATGAGCAGTTCTTC. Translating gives CATSDGLAGVGNEQFF.

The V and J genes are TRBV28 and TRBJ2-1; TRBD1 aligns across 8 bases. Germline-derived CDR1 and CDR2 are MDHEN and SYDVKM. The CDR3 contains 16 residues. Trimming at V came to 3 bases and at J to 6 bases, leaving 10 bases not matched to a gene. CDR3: CASSLDRVLPRNEQFF. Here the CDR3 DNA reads TGTGCCAGCAGTTTGGACAGGGTCCTCCCGCGCAATGAGCAGTTCTTC.

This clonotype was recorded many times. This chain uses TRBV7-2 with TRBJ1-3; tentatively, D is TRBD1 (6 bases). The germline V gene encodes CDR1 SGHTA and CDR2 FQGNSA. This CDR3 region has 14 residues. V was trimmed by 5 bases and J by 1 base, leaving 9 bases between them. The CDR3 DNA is TGTGCCAGCAGCCATAGGGGGTCTGGAAACACCATATATTTT. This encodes CASSHRGSGNTIYF.

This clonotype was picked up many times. The DNA for the CDR3 is TGTGCCAGCCCAGATGGGATAGGGACCCAGTACTTC. Translation: CASPDGIGTQYF. The J gene is TRBJ2-5, the V gene TRBV18; D remains unclear. V lost 8 bases and J lost 7, with 14 bases in between. Germline assignment: CDR1 KGHSH and CDR2 LQKENI. The CDR3 spans 12 residues.

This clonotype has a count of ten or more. DNA of the CDR3: TGTGCCAGCAACGCTTTACAGATAAACACTGAAGCTTTCTTT. This sequence encodes CASNALQINTEAFF. The genes are TRBV2 and TRBJ1-1; D is unresolved. Trimming took off 7 bases at V and 2 bases at J, with 14 bases between the two ends. Germline values: CDR1 SNHLY, CDR2 FYNNEI. The CDR3 totals 14 residues.

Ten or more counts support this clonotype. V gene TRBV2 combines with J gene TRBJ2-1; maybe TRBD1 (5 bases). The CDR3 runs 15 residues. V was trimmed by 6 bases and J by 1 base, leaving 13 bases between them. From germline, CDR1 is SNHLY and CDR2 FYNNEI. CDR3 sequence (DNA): TGTGCCAGCAGGGTGACAGTCGAGTCCTACAATGAGCAGTTCTTC. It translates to CASRVTVESYNEQFF. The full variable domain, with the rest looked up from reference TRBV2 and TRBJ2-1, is EPEVTQTPSHQVTQMGQEVILRCVPISNHLYFYWYRQILGQKVEFLVSFYNNEISEKSEIFDDQFSVERPDGSNFTLKIRSTKLEDSAMYFCASRVTVESYNEQFFGPGTRLTVL.